The rows below give T cell receptor beta chains drawn from one sample of a study of blood T cell repertoires in COVID-19. Here immunoSEQ multiplex PCR was the method, and the copy in TCRdb shows in-frame clones only, minus some. The data hold tens of thousands of clones, with 88% observed a single time. Input material: peripheral blood. These receptors were collected from a woman aged 80 or over with active COVID-19. Each CDR3 is given with its conserved first and last residue. Fields, in order: CDR3 protein, CDR3 DNA, D gene, clone size, V gene, J gene. A D gene is named only where the DNA matches it firmly. Size tells how often a clone was seen (once, few, many) or the class of an expanded clone, and some rows leave it out.

CDR3: CASRRRTAEETQYF; DNA: TGTGCCAGCAGGAGACGGACAGCCGAAGAGACCCAGTACTTC; D: -; size: -; V: TRBV6-5; J: TRBJ2-5
CDR3: CASSLSLAGDNEQFF; DNA: TGTGCCAGCAGCTTATCTCTAGCGGGGGACAATGAGCAGTTCTTC; D: TRBD2; size: -; V: TRBV5-4; J: TRBJ2-1
CDR3: CASNLGVGATQYF; DNA: TGTGCCAGCAACCTTGGGGTAGGGGCGACCCAGTACTTC; D: -; size: -; V: TRBV28; J: TRBJ2-5
CDR3: CAISGTEGNQPQHF; DNA: TGTGCCATCAGTGGGACAGAAGGAAATCAGCCCCAGCATTTT; D: -; size: -; V: TRBV10-3; J: TRBJ1-5
CDR3: CASSSPRRASEKLFF; DNA: TGTGCCAGCAGTTCTCCGCGGAGGGCTTCAGAAAAACTGTTTTTT; D: -; size: -; V: TRBV11-2; J: TRBJ1-4
CDR3: CASSLGRGYGYGYTF; DNA: TGTGCCAGCAGTTTAGGCAGGGGTTATGGCTATGGCTACACCTTC; D: -; size: -; V: TRBV28; J: TRBJ1-2
CDR3: CAWSVAPWRQNSPLHF; DNA: TGTGCCTGGAGTGTGGCCCCATGGAGACAGAATTCACCCCTCCACTTT; D: -; size: -; V: TRBV30; J: TRBJ1-6
CDR3: CASSQGTAPGQPQHF; DNA: TGTGCCAGCAGCCAAGGTACAGCCCCAGGTCAGCCCCAGCATTTT; D: -; size: -; V: TRBV3-1/TRBV3-2; J: TRBJ1-5
CDR3: CASTSLAGVQETQYF; DNA: TGTGCCAGCACCTCACTGGCGGGAGTGCAAGAGACCCAGTACTTC; D: TRBD2; size: -; V: TRBV28; J: TRBJ2-5
CDR3: CASSPTGRLYEQYF; DNA: TGTGCCAGCAGTCCGACAGGGAGACTCTACGAGCAGTACTTC; D: TRBD1; size: -; V: TRBV7-2; J: TRBJ2-7
CDR3: CASSSAPQVYYGYTF; DNA: TGCGCCAGCAGCTCTGCGCCCCAGGTTTACTATGGCTACACCTTC; D: -; size: -; V: TRBV4-3; J: TRBJ1-2
CDR3: CSARLKDTQYF; DNA: TGCAGTGCTAGACTTAAAGATACGCAGTATTTT; D: -; size: -; V: TRBV20-1; J: TRBJ2-3
CDR3: CASSVIAGVSTDTQYF; DNA: TGTGCCAGCAGTGTGATCGCGGGGGTTAGCACAGATACGCAGTATTTT; D: TRBD2; size: -; V: TRBV28; J: TRBJ2-3
CDR3: CAWMSRGLGASSTDTQYF; DNA: TGTGCCTGGATGAGTCGCGGGCTGGGGGCGAGTAGCACAGATACGCAGTATTTT; D: -; size: -; V: TRBV30; J: TRBJ2-3
CDR3: CASSPIAKGVYQETQYF; DNA: TGTGCCAGCAGTCCTATCGCCAAAGGGGTATACCAAGAGACCCAGTACTTC; D: -; size: -; V: TRBV27; J: TRBJ2-5
CDR3: CASRRGGSSYNEQFF; DNA: TGTGCCAGCAGAAGGGGCGGGAGCTCCTACAATGAGCAGTTCTTC; D: TRBD2; size: -; V: TRBV6-5; J: TRBJ2-1
CDR3: CASSLDVGRGQETQYF; DNA: TGTGCCAGCAGTTTAGATGTAGGGCGGGGACAAGAGACCCAGTACTTC; D: -; size: -; V: TRBV27; J: TRBJ2-5
CDR3: CASSPLGTSGRAGGNTGELFF; DNA: TGTGCCAGCAGTCCATTAGGGACTAGCGGGAGGGCCGGGGGGAACACCGGGGAGCTGTTTTTT; D: TRBD2; size: -; V: TRBV28; J: TRBJ2-2
CDR3: CASSFGDLTSPLHF; DNA: TGTGCCAGCAGCTTTGGGGACTTAACTTCACCCCTCCACTTT; D: -; size: -; V: TRBV7-2; J: TRBJ1-6
CDR3: CASKAGDTEAFF; DNA: TGTGCCAGCAAGGCCGGGGACACTGAAGCTTTCTTT; D: -; size: -; V: TRBV6-5; J: TRBJ1-1
CDR3: CSARDEAEQFF; DNA: TGCAGTGCTAGAGATGAGGCTGAGCAGTTCTTC; D: -; size: -; V: TRBV20-1; J: TRBJ2-1
CDR3: CAISDPQGRGESNQPQHF; DNA: TGTGCCATCAGTGACCCCCAAGGCAGGGGGGAAAGCAATCAGCCCCAGCATTTT; D: TRBD1; size: once; V: TRBV10-3; J: TRBJ1-5
CDR3: CATSRASGTGGEKLFF; DNA: TGTGCCACCAGCAGAGCCTCCGGGACAGGGGGCGAAAAACTGTTTTTT; D: TRBD1; size: -; V: TRBV15; J: TRBJ1-4
CDR3: CASSLEAGWYGYTF; DNA: TGTGCCAGCAGTCTTGAGGCAGGGTGGTATGGCTACACCTTC; D: -; size: -; V: TRBV6-2/TRBV6-3; J: TRBJ1-2
CDR3: CAISETSNPSGELFF; DNA: TGTGCCATCAGTGAGACTAGCAACCCCTCCGGGGAGCTGTTTTTT; D: -; size: once; V: TRBV10-3; J: TRBJ2-2
CDR3: CASSEGTVQETQYF; DNA: TGTGCCAGCAGCGAAGGGACAGTCCAAGAGACCCAGTACTTC; D: TRBD1; size: -; V: TRBV7-9; J: TRBJ2-5
CDR3: CASSWEGAGTSGYNEQFF; DNA: TGTGCCAGCAGTTGGGAAGGCGCCGGGACTAGCGGCTACAATGAGCAGTTCTTC; D: TRBD2; size: once; V: TRBV6-2/TRBV6-3; J: TRBJ2-1
CDR3: CASSSEELAGHEQYF; DNA: TGTGCCAGCAGTTCCGAGGAACTAGCGGGACACGAGCAGTACTTC; D: TRBD2; size: -; V: TRBV6-5; J: TRBJ2-7
CDR3: CASSRELTSGRNEQYF; DNA: TGTGCCAGCAGCCGTGAATTGACTAGCGGGAGGAACGAGCAGTACTTC; D: TRBD2; size: few; V: TRBV7-9; J: TRBJ2-7
CDR3: CASTPRVGNTIYF; DNA: TGTGCCAGCACCCCCAGGGTTGGAAACACCATATATTTT; D: -; size: -; V: TRBV6-8; J: TRBJ1-3
CDR3: CASSLAGHGYTF; DNA: TGTGCCAGCAGCCTAGCAGGGCATGGCTACACCTTC; D: -; size: -; V: TRBV3-1/TRBV3-2; J: TRBJ1-2
CDR3: CAIKGGVQETQYF; DNA: TGTGCCATCAAAGGGGGCGTTCAAGAGACCCAGTACTTC; D: TRBD1; size: -; V: TRBV10-3; J: TRBJ2-5
CDR3: CASSLGSTSSYEQYF; DNA: TGTGCCAGCAGCTTGGGCTCCACAAGCTCCTACGAGCAGTACTTC; D: -; size: -; V: TRBV5-5; J: TRBJ2-7
CDR3: CASSQVQVRNSNQPQHF; DNA: TGCGCCAGCAGCCAAGTACAGGTCAGAAATAGCAATCAGCCCCAGCATTTT; D: -; size: -; V: TRBV4-1; J: TRBJ1-5
CDR3: CASSVQVNTEAFF; DNA: TGTGCCAGCAGTGTACAGGTTAACACTGAAGCTTTCTTT; D: -; size: once; V: TRBV11-2; J: TRBJ1-1
CDR3: CASSATGTSYEKLFF; DNA: TGTGCCAGCAGCGCGACAGGGACAAGTTATGAAAAACTGTTTTTT; D: TRBD1; size: -; V: TRBV9; J: TRBJ1-4
CDR3: CAWSATGSYEQYF; DNA: TGTGCCTGGAGCGCCACGGGTAGTTACGAGCAGTACTTC; D: -; size: -; V: TRBV30; J: TRBJ2-7
CDR3: CASSYGIGVNYGYTF; DNA: TGTGCCAGCAGTTACGGGATAGGGGTCAACTATGGCTACACCTTC; D: -; size: -; V: TRBV6-2/TRBV6-3; J: TRBJ1-2
CDR3: CASSFSGTGYNEQFF; DNA: TGTGCCAGCAGTTTCTCAGGGACAGGGTACAATGAGCAGTTCTTC; D: TRBD1; size: -; V: TRBV27; J: TRBJ2-1
CDR3: CASSLSSPRRNEQFF; DNA: TGTGCCAGCAGTTTGTCTAGCCCTCGGCGCAATGAGCAGTTCTTC; D: -; size: -; V: TRBV6-5; J: TRBJ2-1
CDR3: CASSPRQTVAKNIQYF; DNA: TGTGCCAGCAGCCCTCGACAGACAGTAGCCAAAAACATTCAGTACTTC; D: -; size: -; V: TRBV7-2; J: TRBJ2-4
CDR3: CSTFDSSYGYTF; DNA: TGCAGCACCTTCGACAGTAGCTATGGCTACACCTTC; D: -; size: -; V: TRBV29-1; J: TRBJ1-2
CDR3: CASSYRAGEYVEQFF; DNA: TGTGCCAGCAGTTACCGAGCGGGAGAATATGTTGAGCAGTTCTTC; D: TRBD2; size: -; V: TRBV6-5; J: TRBJ2-1
CDR3: CAISVDRVGSPLHF; DNA: TGTGCCATCAGTGTGGACAGGGTTGGCTCACCCCTCCACTTT; D: TRBD1; size: -; V: TRBV10-3; J: TRBJ1-6